This is a list of T cell receptor beta chains from one sample in a study of blood T cell repertoires in COVID-19. Profiled with immunoSEQ multiplex PCR; TCRdb holds only in-frame clones, not every one. The sample includes approximately 180,000 clones, approximately 87% of them seen just once. Sequencing input: peripheral blood. These receptors all stem from a man aged 40-50 years with active or convalescent COVID-19. Both conserved end residues are trimmed from each CDR3.

V,J,CDR3
TRBV10-1,TRBJ2-1,ASSETGQGDEQF
TRBV7-8,TRBJ2-5,ASSLFLVFRAGGPETQY
TRBV10-3,TRBJ1-1,ATDSPQGEAF
TRBV6-5,TRBJ1-1,ASSREPGVTEAF
TRBV18,TRBJ1-1,ASSPPGGNTEAF
TRBV15,TRBJ2-1,ATSRVGGANEQF
TRBV11-2,TRBJ2-2,ASSEARFTGELF
TRBV7-3,TRBJ2-2,ASSRTSGGPGTGELF
TRBV28,TRBJ2-1,ASSSGTSGYNEQF
TRBV20-1,TRBJ2-1,SASLGLSASGYLNEQF
TRBV10-2,TRBJ2-2,ASRSRDRELF
TRBV5-1,TRBJ1-4,ASRAREGEKLF
TRBV9,TRBJ1-2,ASSVAGSGGYT
TRBV5-5,TRBJ1-1,ASSLTGNTEAF
TRBV15,TRBJ2-1,ATSRGGLANNEQF
TRBV10-1,TRBJ1-1,ASSESKGEEAF
TRBV11-2,TRBJ1-5,ASSQGYSNQPQH
TRBV19,TRBJ1-4,ASSRGGQGINEKLF
TRBV29-1,TRBJ2-7,SVEDVGGYEQY
TRBV28,TRBJ2-3,ASSLRGQRSTDTQY
TRBV9,TRBJ2-1,ASSATTRTGMNEQF
TRBV5-6,TRBJ1-3,ASSKTGSGNTIY
TRBV13,TRBJ2-5,ASSPQTTGGETQY
TRBV4-1,TRBJ1-4,ASSQDQGWNEKLF
TRBV7-3,TRBJ2-5,ASSPPTSGGLTPGETQY
TRBV14,TRBJ2-7,ASSRYMGQAYEQY
TRBV19,TRBJ2-7,ASKFMPGDSYEQY
TRBV5-1,TRBJ1-1,ASSTLWKGRNTEAF
TRBV18,TRBJ2-2,ASSPWTGRTNTGELF
TRBV3-1/TRBV3-2,TRBJ2-2,ASSQLGGDTGELF
TRBV29-1,TRBJ1-2,SVERVNYGYT
TRBV7-6,TRBJ1-5,ASSPGQGSNQPQH
TRBV7-9,TRBJ1-1,ASSSSTAWGTEAF
TRBV9,TRBJ1-2,ADRGGEANYGYT
TRBV7-2,TRBJ1-2,ASSYQGGGYGYT
TRBV9,TRBJ1-4,ASSVSAGLEKLF
TRBV6-2/TRBV6-3,TRBJ2-1,ASSYSSGYNEQF
TRBV7-9,TRBJ1-6,ASSPQSGQGDSPLH
TRBV7-9,TRBJ1-2,ASSDATGPTLYGYT
TRBV6-5,TRBJ2-7,ASKMDRVMEYEQY
TRBV11-2,TRBJ1-2,ASSLGPSNYGYT
TRBV5-1,TRBJ1-1,ASSTATGVNTEAF
TRBV19,TRBJ1-2,ASSIRTTGNYGYT
TRBV28,TRBJ1-6,ASSQANNSPLH
TRBV12-3/TRBV12-4,TRBJ1-1,ATTLGRNTEAF
TRBV30,TRBJ1-4,AWCRGGNEKLF
TRBV19,TRBJ2-1,ASSIDLGLAASYNEQF
TRBV29-1,TRBJ1-1,SVGGRDTEAF
TRBV16,TRBJ1-1,ASSPQGVNTEAF
TRBV3-1/TRBV3-2,TRBJ2-2,ASSQGGGELF
TRBV18,TRBJ2-7,ASSPTVRHPYEQY
TRBV13,TRBJ2-7,ASSPTPVYEQY
TRBV6-5,TRBJ2-7,ASSYNGQGKAYEQY